This paragraph covers one TCR beta chain sequence. What it recognizes is unknown. The data derive from a study of CD8 T cells in ankylosing spondylitis. TCRdb re-called the 5' RACE reads with MiXCR, one entry per CDR3 protein. The top ten clones hold approximately 15% of a sample with about 390,000 distinct CDR3 sequences, about 20% of them seen once. Study findings and constraints: As reported, disease-linked clones showed significant enrichment in matched ankylosing spondylitis synovial fluid. Eight highly homologous variants formed a TCR beta motif that appeared characteristic of ankylosing spondylitis blood.

V trimming: 1 base; J trimming: 0 bases; junction bases outside the gene matches: 8. CDR3 length: 16 amino acids. In germline, CDR1 is DFQATT, CDR2 SNEGSKA (reference sequence). Material: blood, either unsorted or a sorted T cell fraction (not recorded which). This sequence was found in a male donor with ankylosing spondylitis. The gene calls are TRBV20-1 and TRBJ2-5; TRBD1 aligns across 7 bases. The CDR3 nucleotides read TGCAGTGCTAGAGGTGTTCTGGGGACAGACCAAGAGACCCAGTACTTC. The encoded protein is CSARGVLGTDQETQYF.